This TCR beta chain emerged from a study of OX40 agonist ivuxolimab in advanced cancers. Study in general: Patients assigned to dose escalation were diagnosed with hepatocellular carcinoma, melanoma, renal cell or head and neck cancer.

Method: immunoSEQ multiplex PCR; TCRdb's copy keeps in-frame clones and lacks some. The sample contains about 68,000 clones, around nine tenths of which appear only once. Findings and caveats of the study: By week 6 at 0.1 to 3.0 mg/kg, blood CD4+ and CD8+ T cells had expanded clonally.

There are 15 residues in the CDR3. V was pared by 3 bases and J by 0 bases, with 12 bases between. Germline values: CDR1 LNHDA, CDR2 SQIVND (reference sequence). On this clone: Its antigen is currently unknown.

Sequenced material: CD4+ or CD8+ T cells sorted from blood, taken in a trial of the OX40 agonist ivuxolimab. The chain couples TRBV19 to TRBJ2-7; possible D gene TRBD1, 6 bases. This TCR was sampled from an adult with an advanced solid tumor such as melanoma, head and neck, liver or kidney cancer. CDR3 residues: CASSIPGTNSYEQYF. The CDR3 nucleotides are TGTGCCAGTAGTATCCCCGGGACAAACTCCTACGAGCAGTACTTC.